What follows is one TCR beta chain and its context. What it binds is not known. This sample was included in a study of cytomegalovirus exposure and HLA in healthy donors. Overall study results and limits: The only immune exposure information that was available was CMV serostatus. Later, an analysis showed that TCR beta chains associated with HLA were more clonally expanded than others that were equally common. Most TCR sequences were seen very rarely across donors, but some public TCRs occurred in many. Some highly shared sequence variants likely arose as a pipeline artifact.

The PCR had 60 Vbeta and 13 Jbeta primers. Profiled with immunoSEQ multiplex PCR; TCRdb holds only in-frame clones, not every one. Here the sample spans 110,000 or so clones, nearly 85% being singletons. Sequencing was carried out using PBMCs. The sequence was obtained from a man younger than 35 in good health and CMV-seronegative.

DNA for the CDR3: TGTGCCAGCAGCTTAATGGCACAGGGTGGAAACACCATATATTTT. Translation: CASSLMAQGGNTIYF. The V gene is TRBV7-3, the J gene TRBJ1-3, with a weak D call TRBD1 (6 bases). Per germline, CDR1 SGHTA and CDR2 FQGTGA. Trimming stripped 1 base from V and 3 bases from J, with 10 bases between. The CDR3 consists of 15 residues.